This T cell receptor (beta chain) was captured by sequencing in a study of OX40 agonist ivuxolimab in advanced cancers. Study information: Hepatocellular carcinoma, melanoma, renal cell or head and neck cancer occurred in dose-escalation patients. Study-level findings and limits: At doses 0.1 to 3.0 mg/kg, CD4+ and CD8+ clones expanded. The 0.1-3.0 mg/kg partial responders had among the lowest clonal expansion.

Germline CDR1 is MRHNA and CDR2 is SNTAGT. This CDR3 is 12 amino acids long. The J segment lost 12 bases and the V segment lost 6 bases, leaving 7 bases of the junction unmatched. Of note for this clone: Its antigen remains unknown.

Repertoires were generated with immunoSEQ multiplex PCR, while TCRdb's copy carries only in-frame clones and drops some. This sample has approximately 90,000 clones; roughly 84% occur once, and the top ten carry around 0.3%. This chain uses TRBV6-4 with TRBJ1-1, with 10 bases that match TRBD1. This receptor was taken from an adult with an advanced solid tumor such as melanoma, head and neck, liver or kidney cancer. The starting material was CD4+ or CD8+ T cells sorted from blood, obtained in a trial of the OX40 agonist ivuxolimab. The CDR3 nucleotides are TGTGCCAGCAGGGCCGGGACAGGGGTACCTTTCTTT. It is translated as CASRAGTGVPFF.